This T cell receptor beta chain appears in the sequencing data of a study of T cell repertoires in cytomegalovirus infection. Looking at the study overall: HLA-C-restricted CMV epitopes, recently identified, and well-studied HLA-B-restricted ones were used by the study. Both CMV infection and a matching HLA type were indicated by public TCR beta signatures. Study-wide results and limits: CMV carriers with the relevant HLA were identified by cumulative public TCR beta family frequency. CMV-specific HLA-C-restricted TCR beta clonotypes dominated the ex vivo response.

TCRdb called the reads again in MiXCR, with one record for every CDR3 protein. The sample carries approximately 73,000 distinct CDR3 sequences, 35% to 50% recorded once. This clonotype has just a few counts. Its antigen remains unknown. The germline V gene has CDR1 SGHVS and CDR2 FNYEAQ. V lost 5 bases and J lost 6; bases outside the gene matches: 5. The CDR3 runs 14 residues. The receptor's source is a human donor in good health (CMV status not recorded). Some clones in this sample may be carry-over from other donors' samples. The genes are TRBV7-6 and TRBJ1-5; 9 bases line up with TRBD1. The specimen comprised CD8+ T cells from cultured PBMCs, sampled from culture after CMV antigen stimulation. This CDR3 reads CASSRDRERQPQHF. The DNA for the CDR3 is TGTGCCAGCAGCCGGGACAGGGAGCGTCAGCCCCAGCATTTT.